One sample yielded the 24 T cell receptor beta chains listed below, sequenced in a study of blood T cells in healthy people across ages. A second about 6 to 12 cycle PCR used barcoded and J-beta primers. TCRdb analysed the 5' RACE reads with MiXCR anew, one entry per CDR3 protein. There are around 1,100,000 distinct CDR3 sequences in the sample; 35% to 40% occur only once, and about an eighth lies in the top ten. Sequencing was done on a sample of blood. These receptors were obtained from a young man in good health.

The genes are TRBV6-4 and TRBJ2-3; D gene ambiguous. Germline V CDR1 and CDR2: MRHNA, SNTAGT. Trimming removed 3 bases at V and 4 bases at J, with 8 bases between. This CDR3 is 13 amino acids long. The CDR3 loop reads CASSENGPDTQYF. In nucleotides, the CDR3 is TGTGCCAGCAGTGAGAACGGGCCAGATACGCAGTATTTT.

Many counts were recorded for this clonotype. The genes are TRBV12-3 or TRBV12-4 and TRBJ1-2; the D gene is possibly TRBD1 (5 bases). V lost 5 bases and J lost 4, with 17 bases in between. The CDR3 covers 15 residues. The CDR3 loop reads CASSTEKRGTYGYTF. CDR3 coding DNA: TGTGCCAGCAGTACCGAAAAGAGGGGAACCTATGGCTACACCTTC.

The chain combines TRBV4-3 with TRBJ1-2; D gene unclear. The CDR3 loop spans 15 amino acids. Trimming left V 0 bases short and J 4 bases short, with 12 bases between. Germline V gene lookup returns CDR1 LGHNA and CDR2 YSLEER. In DNA, the CDR3 is TGCGCCAGCAGCCAAGATCGGAGAGGGCTCTATGGCTACACCTTC. Translating gives CASSQDRRGLYGYTF.

This clonotype was picked up a small number of times. J is TRBJ2-1 and V is TRBV5-1, with 9 positions matching TRBD2. Germline-derived CDR1 and CDR2 are SGHRS and YFSETQ. Trimming at V came to 6 bases and at J to 7 bases, leaving 8 bases not matched to a gene. The CDR3 spans 14 residues. The DNA for the CDR3 is TGCGCCAGCATGGCGGGGGGGCCATTTAATGAGCAGTTCTTC. Protein product: CASMAGGPFNEQFF.

This clonotype has just a few counts. The V and J genes are TRBV5-1 and TRBJ2-5; D remains ambiguous. CDR3 length: 16 residues. V was pared by 4 bases and J by 0 bases, with 16 bases between. Germline CDR1 and CDR2: SGHRS and YFSETQ. The CDR3 region has the DNA TGCGCCAGCAGCACCAGTCCTCCAGAGTACCAAGAGACCCAGTACTTC. It encodes CASSTSPPEYQETQYF.

The V call is TRBV4-3, the J call TRBJ1-1; 7 bases agree with TRBD1. The V and J ends lost 0 bases and 7 bases, in that order; junction bases with no gene match: 8. In germline, CDR1 is LGHNA, CDR2 YSLEER. This CDR3 is built from 15 residues. The CDR3 reads CASSQDWEGAGEAFF. The CDR3 DNA sequence: TGCGCCAGCAGCCAAGATTGGGAGGGGGCCGGTGAAGCTTTCTTT.

V and J are TRBV7-8 and TRBJ1-6; D ambiguous. CDR3 length: 16 residues. Per the germline V gene, CDR1 is SGHVS and CDR2 is FQNEAQ. V was clipped by 7 bases and J by 8 bases, with 21 bases between them. CDR3 sequence reads: CASTQGLPNGDSPLHF. The CDR3 region has the DNA TGTGCCAGCACTCAAGGTCTCCCCAATGGGGATTCACCCCTCCACTTT.

V and J are TRBV19 and TRBJ2-1; no reliable D call. CDR1 and CDR2 (germline): LNHDA, SQIVND (reference sequence). Trimming cost V 9 bases and J 6 bases, with 15 bases left between them. CDR3 length equals 13 residues. The CDR3 DNA reads TGTGCCAGCCGGGCCCTGCAATTCAATGAGCAGTTCTTC. Translation: CASRALQFNEQFF.

This clonotype occurred a few times. The chain recombines TRBV5-5 with TRBJ2-1; D gene uncertain. The CDR3 is 13 amino acids. The V end lost 3 bases, the J end lost 3 bases, and 7 bases lay between the germline ends. In germline, CDR1 is SGHKS, CDR2 YYEKEE (reference sequence). The chain's CDR3 is CASSSQDYNEQFF. CDR3 in DNA: TGTGCCAGCAGCTCCCAGGACTACAATGAGCAGTTCTTC.

In regard to this clonotype: One end of the junction varies from germline; a read error may be responsible. The chain combines TRBV20-1 with TRBJ1-2, with D maybe TRBD1 (5 bases). Germline CDR1 DFQATT, CDR2 SNEGSKA (reference sequence). This CDR3 comprises 14 residues. CDR3 nucleotide sequence: TGCAGTGCTGGAGATTCCGACAGAAGCTATGGCTACACCTTC. As protein: CSAGDSDRSYGYTF.

The rearrangement joins TRBV30 to TRBJ1-2, with D unclear. This CDR3 comprises 10 residues. The V end lost 6 bases, the J end lost 6 bases, and 8 bases lay between the germline ends. Germline V gene sequence: CDR1 GTSNPN, CDR2 SVGIG (reference sequence). CDR3 in amino acids: CACGRHGYTF. The CDR3 DNA sequence: TGTGCCTGCGGCAGGCATGGCTACACCTTC.

This clonotype appeared a few times. The rearrangement joins TRBV7-3 to TRBJ2-5; TRBD2 agrees at 7 bases. V lost 5 bases and J lost 11; bases outside the gene matches: 14. Germline assignment: CDR1 SGHTA and CDR2 FQGTGA. This CDR3 contains 14 residues. CDR3 sequence: CASSRLAIFGEQYF. In DNA, the CDR3 is TGTGCCAGCAGCCGACTAGCTATCTTCGGTGAGCAGTACTTC.

This clonotype was seen more than once but under ten times. The gene calls are TRBV20-1 and TRBJ1-2; D gene ambiguous. Germline loops: CDR1 DFQATT, CDR2 SNEGSKA (reference sequence). Trimming took off 0 bases at V and 0 bases at J, with 11 bases between the two ends. The CDR3 sequence is 15 residues long. The CDR3: CSARDLQSANYGYTF. As DNA, the CDR3 is TGCAGTGCTAGAGATCTCCAGTCGGCTAACTATGGCTACACCTTC.

There are a few counts of this clonotype. The rearrangement uses TRBV5-1 and TRBJ2-3; D ambiguous. The ends were cut back, 0 bases at V and 0 bases at J, with 20 bases in the middle. CDR1 and CDR2 (germline): SGHRS, YFSETQ. This CDR3 is built from 19 residues. The CDR3 nucleotides read TGCGCCAGCAGCTTGGTGATAGGCAGCCCAGAGAAAAGCACAGATACGCAGTATTTT. As protein: CASSLVIGSPEKSTDTQYF.

This chain joins TRBV9 and TRBJ2-5; D is uncertain. With 0 bases removed from V and 4 bases from J, the gap between germline ends came to 4 bases. CDR1 is SGDLS and CDR2 is YYNGEE in the germline V gene. The CDR3 sequence is 12 residues long. The CDR3: CASSVERETQYF. The CDR3 DNA reads as TGTGCCAGCAGCGTAGAAAGAGAGACCCAGTACTTC.

This clonotype was detected a few times. This chain uses TRBV12-3 or TRBV12-4 with TRBJ2-2; TRBD2 might be the D (6 bases). This CDR3 contains 14 residues. Trimming removed 6 bases at V and 2 bases at J, with 10 bases between. CDR3 sequence: CASSRLVNTGELFF. CDR3 coding DNA: TGTGCCAGCAGCCGACTAGTTAACACCGGGGAGCTGTTTTTT.

V is TRBV14 and J is TRBJ2-3; possibly TRBD1 or TRBD2 for D (5 bases each). Germline V CDR1 and CDR2: SGHDN, FVKESK. The CDR3 covers 18 residues. Deletions cut 0 bases from V and 0 bases from J, with 16 bases between. The CDR3 nucleotides read TGTGCCAGCAGCCAAGATGGGGACGGGGTCCCGAGCACAGATACGCAGTATTTT. It yields the protein CASSQDGDGVPSTDTQYF.

The chain carries TRBV5-1 and TRBJ2-2; D is unresolved. The CDR3 runs 16 residues. The germline CDR1 and CDR2 sequences are SGHRS and YFSETQ. V lost 1 base to trimming and J lost 1 base, with 11 bases between them. The CDR3 bases are TGCGCCAGCAGCTTGTTGGGCAGCCGGAACACCGGGGAGCTGTTTTTT. Residues: CASSLLGSRNTGELFF.

The V gene is TRBV20-1, the J gene TRBJ2-2, with 8 nucleotides matching TRBD2. Germline assignment: CDR1 DFQATT and CDR2 SNEGSKA (reference sequence). The CDR3 length is 15 residues. The V gene end was trimmed by 1 base and the J gene end by 5 bases; junction bases not matched to a gene: 6. Here the CDR3 DNA reads TGCAGTGCTAGAGCGGCGGGGGGTTTGACCGGGGAGCTGTTTTTT. Amino acid sequence: CSARAAGGLTGELFF.

This clonotype was observed a handful of times. A read error may explain this, as a much larger clone is one base away. DNA for the CDR3: TGTGCCAGCAGTCCGGGCCCAGATAGATTTGAGGAGTACTTC. Translation gives CASSPGPDRFEEYF. The chain combines TRBV6-6 with TRBJ2-7; D is undetermined. CDR1 and CDR2 (germline): MNHNY, SVGAGI (reference sequence). V was clipped by 5 bases and J by 11 bases, with 22 bases between them. The CDR3 extends over 14 amino acids.

This clonotype has only a few counts. The rearrangement links TRBV20-1 to TRBJ2-7; 12 bases line up with TRBD2. CDR3 size: 15 residues. V trimming: 0 bases; J trimming: 4 bases; junction bases outside the gene matches: 4. The germline CDR1 and CDR2 sequences are DFQATT and SNEGSKA (reference sequence). This chain's CDR3 is CSARDRGLAGYEQYF. The DNA for the CDR3 is TGCAGTGCTAGAGATCGCGGACTAGCGGGATACGAGCAGTACTTC.

This clonotype was picked up a small number of times. The genes are TRBV20-1 and TRBJ2-3, with D possibly being TRBD1 (5 bases). CDR1 and CDR2 (germline): DFQATT, SNEGSKA (reference sequence). V was trimmed by 0 bases and J by 0 bases, leaving 10 bases between them. This CDR3 contains 15 residues. CDR3 sequence reads: CSAREDIRSTDTQYF. As DNA, the CDR3 is TGCAGTGCTAGAGAGGACATTCGGAGCACAGATACGCAGTATTTT.

This clonotype was recorded a few times. The rearrangement joins TRBV7-2 to TRBJ2-4; D uncertain. The CDR3 contains 15 residues. V lost 0 bases and J 4 bases, leaving 10 bases between the germline ends. CDR1 is SGHTA, CDR2 FQGNSA, per germline. The CDR3 region has the DNA TGTGCCAGCAGCTTAGCGGCAGGTATAAAAAACATTCAGTACTTC. Translation: CASSLAAGIKNIQYF.

The chain carries TRBV5-1 and TRBJ1-1; D not resolved. V was pared by 1 base and J by 3 bases, with 13 bases between. The CDR3 has 15 amino acids. CDR1 is SGHRS and CDR2 is YFSETQ in the germline V gene. The CDR3 region has the DNA TGCGCCAGCAGCTTGTCCGGGCTCGGGGACACTGAAGCTTTCTTT. Translating it yields CASSLSGLGDTEAFF.